This T cell receptor (beta chain) was identified in a study of cytomegalovirus exposure and HLA in healthy donors. Overall study results and limits: CMV serostatus stood as the only immune exposure information on hand.

On this clone: Its cognate antigen is unknown.

The study ran its PCR with 60 Vbeta and 13 Jbeta primers. The assay was immunoSEQ multiplex PCR, and TCRdb's table has in-frame clones only and misses some. The table shows roughly 190,000 clones, with about four fifths occurring only once. CDR3 size: 17 residues. Per germline, CDR1 LNHDA and CDR2 SQIVND (reference sequence). Germline trimming cut 5 bases from V and 6 bases from J; bases unmatched to any gene: 15. This receptor was taken from a man younger than 35 in good health and CMV-seronegative. Sequencing used PBMCs. The chain is built from TRBV19 and TRBJ2-3; 9 bases fit TRBD1. This CDR3 is CASSLAYGTGLRDTQYF. The CDR3 coding sequence is TGTGCCAGTAGTTTGGCTTACGGGACAGGGCTTCGGGATACGCAGTATTTT. The whole variable domain, remainder taken from reference TRBV19 and TRBJ2-3, is DGGITQSPKYLFRKEGQNVTLSCEQNLNHDAMYWYRQDPGQGLRLIYYSQIVNDFQKGDIAEGYSVSREKKESFPLTVTSAQKNPTAFYLCASSLAYGTGLRDTQYFGPGTRLTVL.